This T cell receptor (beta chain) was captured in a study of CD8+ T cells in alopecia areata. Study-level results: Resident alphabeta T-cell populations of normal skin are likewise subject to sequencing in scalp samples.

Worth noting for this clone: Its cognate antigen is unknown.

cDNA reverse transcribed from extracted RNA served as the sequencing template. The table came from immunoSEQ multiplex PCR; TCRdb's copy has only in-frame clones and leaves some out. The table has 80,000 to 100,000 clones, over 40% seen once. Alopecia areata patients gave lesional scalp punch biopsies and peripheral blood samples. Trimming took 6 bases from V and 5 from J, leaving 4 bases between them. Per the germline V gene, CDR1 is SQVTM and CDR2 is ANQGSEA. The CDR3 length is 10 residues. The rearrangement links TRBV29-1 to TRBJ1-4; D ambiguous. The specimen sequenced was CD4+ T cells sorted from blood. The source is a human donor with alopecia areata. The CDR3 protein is CSVYNEKLFF. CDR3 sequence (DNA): TGCAGCGTATACAATGAAAAACTGTTTTTT. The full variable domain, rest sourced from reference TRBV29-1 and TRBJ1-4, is SAVISQKPSRDICQRGTSLTIQCQVDSQVTMMFWYRQQPGQSLTLIATANQGSEATYESGFVIDKFPISRPNLTFSTLTVSNMSPEDSSIYLCSVYNEKLFFGSGTQLSVL.